The source of this T cell receptor beta chain is a study of tumor and adjacent non-tumor tissue in lung cancer. TCRbeta libraries were built with three rounds of nested PCR, modified from ARM-PCR. TCRdb re-called the multiplex PCR reads through MiXCR, storing one row per CDR3 protein. The sample consists of some 100,000 distinct CDR3 sequences, roughly 80% of them appearing once. Study findings and constraints: In normal lung, the top 100 clones were significantly more dominant than in tumor.

No cell sorting was done before RNA was extracted from the tissue. Remarks on this clonotype: What it binds is unknown.

The receptor comes from a woman aged 55-69 years with non-small cell lung cancer. Specimen: lung tumor tissue.

CDR3 sequence: CASSLLGHTEAFF. In nucleotides, the CDR3 is TGTGCCAGCAGCTTATTAGGGCACACTGAAGCTTTCTTT. J is TRBJ1-1 and V is TRBV5-6; no reliable D call. V was shortened by 2 bases and J by 3 bases, with 8 bases between the two germline ends. The CDR3 contains 13 residues. From germline, CDR1 is SGHDT and CDR2 YYEEEE.